The 8 T cell receptor beta chains in this list originate from one sample, sequenced in a study of shared clonotypes between healthy human individuals. The assay was immunoSEQ multiplex PCR, and TCRdb's table has in-frame clones only and misses some. Counted here are some 550,000 clones, 97% occurring once; the ten biggest clones make up less than 0.065%. The specimen sequenced was naive CD4+ T cells sorted from blood. Noted subset: CD45RA+ positively selected. The receptors originated from a woman under 40 in good health.

The chain has TRBV7-9 and TRBJ1-4; 11 bases fit TRBD1. Unmatched junction bases numbered 7, after V lost 5 bases and J lost 8 bases. CDR1 SEHNR and CDR2 FQNEAQ come from the germline V gene (reference sequence). The CDR3 is 15 amino acids. CDR3: CASSLGQGAQEKLFF. Written as DNA, the CDR3 is TGTGCCAGCAGCCTAGGACAGGGGGCACAGGAAAAACTGTTTTTT.

This chain links TRBV5-4 with TRBJ2-1; 10 nucleotides line up with TRBD1. J gave up 4 bases and V 4 bases, and 11 bases lay outside the gene matches. CDR1 is SGHNT and CDR2 is YYREEE in the germline V gene (reference sequence). CDR3 size: 17 residues. Here the CDR3 DNA reads TGTGCCAGCAGCAGGGGCTCGGGACAGGGGTTATACAATGAGCAGTTCTTC. It codes for CASSRGSGQGLYNEQFF.

The chain is built from TRBV19 and TRBJ2-1; TRBD2 aligns across 10 bases. The V and J ends lost 5 bases and 6 bases, in that order; junction bases with no gene match: 4. The CDR3 length is 14 residues. CDR1 and CDR2 from the germline V gene are LNHDA and SQIVND (reference sequence). The CDR3 sequence: CASSGTSVSNEQFF. CDR3 nucleotide sequence: TGTGCCAGTAGTGGGACTAGCGTCAGCAATGAGCAGTTCTTC.

This clone has only one observation. The rearrangement joins TRBV5-4 to TRBJ2-3; a weak D match, TRBD2 (6 bases). The CDR3 spans 16 residues. V lost 3 bases to trimming and J lost 1 base, with 15 bases between them. Germline assignment: CDR1 SGHNT and CDR2 YYREEE (reference sequence). CDR3 in amino acids: CASSSQGWGGTDTQYF. DNA for the CDR3: TGTGCCAGCAGCTCCCAGGGTTGGGGGGGCACAGATACGCAGTATTTT.

This clone was seen once. The rearrangement links TRBV28 to TRBJ2-5; 9 bases align to TRBD2. The DNA end favors TRBJ2-7, so the J call may be wrong. CDR3 length equals 15 residues. Germline loops: CDR1 MDHEN, CDR2 SYDVKM. The CDR3 is CASSLYSGSSYEQYF. CDR3 in DNA: TGTGCCAGCAGTTTATATAGCGGGAGCTCCTACGAGCAGTACTTC.

V and J are TRBV18 and TRBJ1-2; a possible D gene is TRBD1 (6 bases). This CDR3 spans 14 amino acids. Germline assignment: CDR1 KGHSH and CDR2 LQKENI. Trimming took off 3 bases at V and 4 bases at J, with 12 bases between the two ends. The chain's CDR3 is CASSPQDRSYGYTF. The CDR3 DNA follows: TGTGCCAGCTCACCCCAGGACAGATCCTATGGCTACACCTTC.

The chain has TRBV28 and TRBJ1-5; maybe TRBD1 (6 bases). The CDR3 contains 14 residues. CDR1 is MDHEN, CDR2 SYDVKM, per germline. V gave up 5 bases and J gave up 6 bases, with 14 bases separating them. The CDR3 region is CASSLTGLRQPQHF. CDR3 DNA sequence: TGTGCCAGCAGTCTCACAGGGTTGCGTCAGCCCCAGCATTTT.

The rearrangement links TRBV29-1 to TRBJ2-3; D is unclear. Germline assignment: CDR1 SQVTM and CDR2 ANQGSEA. This CDR3 contains 14 residues. The germline V and J ends were trimmed by 4 bases and 0 bases, with 11 bases remaining between them. CDR3 loop: CSVARDSSTDTQYF. The CDR3 nucleotides read TGCAGCGTTGCAAGGGATTCTAGCACAGATACGCAGTATTTT.